The clone carrying this T cell receptor beta chain was detected once. Its antigen is as yet unknown. Time point defined: patch test 1, 2 weeks after DPC sensitization. The sample's treatment: therapeutic diphenylcyclopropenone sensitization with weekly scalp DPC. Unseparated into fractions, whole blood served as the source from which total RNA was extracted. Each CDR3 protein is one row after TCRdb ran MiXCR on the RACE reads. The sample records some 52,000 distinct CDR3 sequences, more than 9.5% being singletons. This sample was included in a study of human T cells and chemical hapten exposure. Overall study findings and caveats: Donor immune responses may differ from healthy people's, since all donors had alopecia.

The sequenced sample was whole blood, obtained in connection with sensitization to the hapten diphenylcyclopropenone (DPC). The receptor comes from a woman between 40 and 55 years old with alopecia areata. Some clones in this sample may be carry-over from other donors' samples.

CDR3 nucleotide sequence: TGTGCCAGCAGCTTGGAGGGTAGCTCCTACGAGCAGTACTTC. Translating it yields CASSLEGSSYEQYF. V gene TRBV5-4 combines with J gene TRBJ2-7; the D is unclear. V lost 0 bases, J lost 0 bases, and 7 bases lay in between. Germline CDR1 is SGHNT and CDR2 is YYREEE (reference sequence). This CDR3 region has 14 residues.